The entry below describes one TCR beta chain. What it recognizes is unknown. With V trimmed by 2 bases and J by 2 bases, 6 bases remained unmatched. Germline CDR1 and CDR2: GTSNPN and SVGIG (reference sequence). The CDR3 extends over 16 amino acids. These data are taken from a study of cytomegalovirus exposure and HLA in healthy donors. Study information: As released early, the data held around 80 million unique TCRs from HLA-typed donors. The study's findings and limits: Three chains linked to CMV were shown in vitro to be specific for CMV antigens. Sequencing depth roughly uniform across donors was assumed in presence/absence analyses.

It was with 60 Vbeta and 13 Jbeta primers that the PCR ran. Only in-frame clones appear in the TCRdb table, and some are missing; sequencing was by immunoSEQ multiplex PCR. The sample carries around 150,000 clones, roughly four fifths recorded once. The chain has TRBV30 and TRBJ1-5; 10 nucleotides align to TRBD1. The sequence came from a girl aged 2-15 years in good health and CMV-seropositive. Sequenced: PBMCs. The CDR3 reads CAWSYPGTGGNQPQHF. The DNA of the CDR3 is TGTGCCTGGAGTTACCCCGGGACAGGGGGCAATCAGCCCCAGCATTTT.